This T cell receptor (beta chain) is from a study of cytotoxic CD8 clonotypes in ibrutinib-treated CLL. Study overall: Partial responses totalled about 24 and complete responses 2; after median roughly 71 months, about 15 remained remitted and approximately twelve progressed.

V lost 1 base to trimming and J lost 7 bases, with 14 bases between them. The CDR3 contains 15 residues. The germline V gene encodes CDR1 SGHTA and CDR2 FQGNSA. The data were produced by immunoSEQ multiplex PCR, yet TCRdb's version contains in-frame clones alone and is incomplete. The top ten clones hold 13% of a sample with more than 150,000 clones, approximately 72% of them seen once. The study, taken as a whole, reports: Elevated clonality accompanied ibrutinib response, with a return toward baseline values at progression. Few clonotypes were public, and these shrank or held steady under treatment.

The authors obtained approximately 2.2 micrograms of genomic DNA from cryopreserved PBMCs for TCR beta libraries. Points on this clone: As yet, its antigen is unknown.

This TCR was recovered from a human donor with chronic lymphocytic leukemia. The V call is TRBV7-2, the J call TRBJ1-5; possibly TRBD1 for D (5 bases). The starting material was PBMCs, obtained after 24 months of ibrutinib treatment. Written as DNA, the CDR3 is TGTGCCAGCAGCTTAGGGCGCGGGGGGATCCAGCCCCAGCATTTT. Protein sequence: CASSLGRGGIQPQHF.